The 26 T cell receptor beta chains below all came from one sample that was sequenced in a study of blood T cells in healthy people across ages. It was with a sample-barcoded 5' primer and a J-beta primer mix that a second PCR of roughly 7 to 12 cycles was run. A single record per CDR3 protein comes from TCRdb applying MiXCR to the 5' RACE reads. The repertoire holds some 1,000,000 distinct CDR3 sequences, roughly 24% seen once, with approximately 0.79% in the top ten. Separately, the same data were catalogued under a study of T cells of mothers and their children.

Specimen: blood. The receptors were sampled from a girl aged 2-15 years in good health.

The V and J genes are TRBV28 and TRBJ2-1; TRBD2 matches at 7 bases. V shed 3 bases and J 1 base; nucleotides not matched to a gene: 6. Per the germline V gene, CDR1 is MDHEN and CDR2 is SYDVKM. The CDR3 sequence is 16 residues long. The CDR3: CASSLGGTQSYNEQFF. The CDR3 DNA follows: TGTGCCAGCAGTTTGGGGGGGACTCAGTCCTACAATGAGCAGTTCTTC. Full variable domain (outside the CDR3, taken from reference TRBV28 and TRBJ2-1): DVKVTQSSRYLVKRTGEKVFLECVQDMDHENMFWYRQDPGLGLRLIYFSYDVKMKEKGDIPEGYSVSREKKERFSLILESASTNQTSMYLCASSLGGTQSYNEQFFGPGTRLTVL.

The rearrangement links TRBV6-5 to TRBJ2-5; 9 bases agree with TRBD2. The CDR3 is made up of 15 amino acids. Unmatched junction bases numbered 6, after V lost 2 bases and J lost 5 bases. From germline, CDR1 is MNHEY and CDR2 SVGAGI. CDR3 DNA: TGTGCCAGCAGTTACGCCGGGACTAGCATGGAGACCCAGTACTTC. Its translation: CASSYAGTSMETQYF.

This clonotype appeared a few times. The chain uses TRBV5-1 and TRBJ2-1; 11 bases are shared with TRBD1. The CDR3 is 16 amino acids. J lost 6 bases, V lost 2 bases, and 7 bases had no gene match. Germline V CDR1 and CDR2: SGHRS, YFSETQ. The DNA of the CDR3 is TGCGCCAGCAGCTTCTTCCGGGACAGGGGGGCCAATGAGCAGTTCTTC. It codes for CASSFFRDRGANEQFF.

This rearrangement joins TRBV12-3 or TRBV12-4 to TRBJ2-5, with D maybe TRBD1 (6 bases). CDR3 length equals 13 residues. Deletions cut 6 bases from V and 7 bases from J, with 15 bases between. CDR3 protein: CASRGTSQGTQYF. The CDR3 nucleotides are TGTGCCAGCAGGGGGACATCCCAGGGGACCCAGTACTTC.

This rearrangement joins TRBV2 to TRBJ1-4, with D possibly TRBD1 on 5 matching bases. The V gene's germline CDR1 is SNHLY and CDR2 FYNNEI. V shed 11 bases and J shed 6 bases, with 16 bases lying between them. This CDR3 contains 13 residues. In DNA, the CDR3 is TGTGCCTACTCGGGGGAATTAGATGAAAAACTGTTTTTT. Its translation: CAYSGELDEKLFF.

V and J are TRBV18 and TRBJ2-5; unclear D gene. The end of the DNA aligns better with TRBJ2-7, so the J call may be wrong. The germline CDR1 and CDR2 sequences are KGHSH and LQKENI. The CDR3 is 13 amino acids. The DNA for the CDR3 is TGTGCCAGCTCCGGACGGACGTCCTACGAGCAGTACTTC. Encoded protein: CASSGRTSYEQYF.

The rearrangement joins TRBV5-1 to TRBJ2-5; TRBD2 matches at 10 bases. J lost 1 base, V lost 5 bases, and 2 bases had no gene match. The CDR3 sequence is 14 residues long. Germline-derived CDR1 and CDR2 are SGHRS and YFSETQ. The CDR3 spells CASRSGRVQETQYF. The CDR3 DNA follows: TGCGCCAGCAGGAGCGGGAGGGTCCAAGAGACCCAGTACTTC.

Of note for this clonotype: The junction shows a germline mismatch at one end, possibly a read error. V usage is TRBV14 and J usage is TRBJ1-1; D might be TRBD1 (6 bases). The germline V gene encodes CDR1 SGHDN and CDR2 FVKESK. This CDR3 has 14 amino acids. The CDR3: CVSSSTGLGEKAFF. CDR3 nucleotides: TGTGTCAGCAGCTCGACAGGATTGGGTGAGAAAGCTTTCTTT. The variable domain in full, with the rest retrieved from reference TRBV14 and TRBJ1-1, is EAGVTQFPSHSVIEKGQTVTLRCDPISGHDNLYWYRRVMGKEIKFLLHFVKESKQDESGMPNNRFLAERTGGTYSTLKVQPAELEDSGVYFCVSSSTGLGEKAFFGQGTRLTVV.

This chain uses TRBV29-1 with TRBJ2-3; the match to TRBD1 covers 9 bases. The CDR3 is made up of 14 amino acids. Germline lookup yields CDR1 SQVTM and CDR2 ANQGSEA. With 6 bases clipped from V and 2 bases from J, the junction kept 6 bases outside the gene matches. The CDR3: CSVYGQGTTDTQYF. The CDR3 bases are TGCAGCGTCTACGGACAGGGGACCACAGATACGCAGTATTTT.

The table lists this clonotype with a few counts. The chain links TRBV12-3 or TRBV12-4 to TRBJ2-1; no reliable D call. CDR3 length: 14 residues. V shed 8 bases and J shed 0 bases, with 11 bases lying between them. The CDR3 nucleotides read TGTGCCAGCGAAGGACGGAGCTCCTACAATGAGCAGTTCTTC. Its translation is CASEGRSSYNEQFF.

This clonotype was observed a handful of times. The CDR3 nucleotides read TGTGCTGTCGACCGAAGCAGTGAAGGGGGCCGCAGTGAGGGAGACACTGAAGCTTTCTTT. As protein: CAVDRSSEGGRSEGDTEAFF. The gene calls are TRBV12-5 and TRBJ1-1; TRBD1 matches at 7 bases. Looked up from germline, CDR1 is LGHNT and CDR2 is FRNRAP. The ends lost 11 bases at V and 3 bases at J; junction bases unmatched: 30. This CDR3 is 20 amino acids long.

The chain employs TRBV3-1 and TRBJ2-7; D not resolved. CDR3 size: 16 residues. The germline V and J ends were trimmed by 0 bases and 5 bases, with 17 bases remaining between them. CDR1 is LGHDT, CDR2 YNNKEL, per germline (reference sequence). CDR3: CASSQDGYYSADEQYF. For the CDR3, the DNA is TGTGCCAGCAGCCAAGATGGTTACTACTCCGCGGACGAGCAGTACTTC.

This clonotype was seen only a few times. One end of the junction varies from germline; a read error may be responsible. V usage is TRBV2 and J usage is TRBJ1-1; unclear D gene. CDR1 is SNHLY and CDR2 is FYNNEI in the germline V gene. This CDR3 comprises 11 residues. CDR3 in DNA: TGTGCCAGCTGGGGAAACACTGAAGCCTTCTTT. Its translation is CASWGNTEAFF.

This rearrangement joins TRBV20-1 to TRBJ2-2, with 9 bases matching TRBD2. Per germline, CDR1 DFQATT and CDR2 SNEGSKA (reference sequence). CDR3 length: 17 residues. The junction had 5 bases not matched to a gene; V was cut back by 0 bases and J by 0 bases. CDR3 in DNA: TGCAGTGCTAGAGATAGCGGGGGAGGCCCGAACACCGGGGAGCTGTTTTTT. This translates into CSARDSGGGPNTGELFF.

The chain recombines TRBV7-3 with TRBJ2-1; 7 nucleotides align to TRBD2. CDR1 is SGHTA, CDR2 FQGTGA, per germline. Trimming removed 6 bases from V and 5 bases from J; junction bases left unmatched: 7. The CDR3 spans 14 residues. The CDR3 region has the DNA TGTGCCAGCAGGTTACTAGCGACTGACAATGAGCAGTTCTTC. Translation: CASRLLATDNEQFF. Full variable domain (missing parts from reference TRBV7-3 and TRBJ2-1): GAGVSQTPSNKVTEKGKYVELRCDPISGHTALYWYRQSLGQGPEFLIYFQGTGAADDSGLPNDRFFAVRPEGSVSTLKIQRTERGDSAVYLCASRLLATDNEQFFGPGTRLTVL.

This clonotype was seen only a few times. The DNA of the CDR3 is TGTGCCAGCATCAGGAATGAGCAGTTCTTC. It encodes CASIRNEQFF. The V call is TRBV2, the J call TRBJ2-1; D gene unclear. Germline V gives CDR1 SNHLY, CDR2 FYNNEI. V was trimmed by 7 bases and J by 7 bases, leaving 5 bases between them. The CDR3 length is 10 residues. The full variable domain, with the rest looked up from reference TRBV2 and TRBJ2-1, is EPEVTQTPSHQVTQMGQEVILRCVPISNHLYFYWYRQILGQKVEFLVSFYNNEISEKSEIFDDQFSVERPDGSNFTLKIRSTKLEDSAMYFCASIRNEQFFGPGTRLTVL.

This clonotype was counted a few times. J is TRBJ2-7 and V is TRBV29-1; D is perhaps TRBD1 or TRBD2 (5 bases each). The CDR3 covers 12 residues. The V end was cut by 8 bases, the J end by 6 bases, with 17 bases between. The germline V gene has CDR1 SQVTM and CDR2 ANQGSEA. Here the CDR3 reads CSFVVRDGEQYF. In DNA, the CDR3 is TGCAGCTTTGTGGTTCGGGACGGCGAGCAGTACTTC.

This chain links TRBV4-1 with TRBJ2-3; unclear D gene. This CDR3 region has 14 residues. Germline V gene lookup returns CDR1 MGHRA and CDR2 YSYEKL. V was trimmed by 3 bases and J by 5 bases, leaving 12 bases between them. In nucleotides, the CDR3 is TGCGCCAGCAGCCATGACCCCTCAGAAGATACGCAGTATTTT. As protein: CASSHDPSEDTQYF.

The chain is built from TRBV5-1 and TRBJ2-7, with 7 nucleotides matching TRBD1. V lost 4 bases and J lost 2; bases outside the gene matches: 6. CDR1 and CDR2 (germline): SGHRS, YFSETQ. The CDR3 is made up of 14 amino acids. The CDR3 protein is CASSPGQLAYEQYF. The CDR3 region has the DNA TGCGCCAGCAGCCCGGGACAGTTAGCCTACGAGCAGTACTTC.

The CDR3 reads CSAFSGGARRETQYF. Written as DNA, the CDR3 is TGCAGTGCTTTTAGCGGGGGGGCTAGGCGCGAGACCCAGTACTTC. V gene TRBV20-1 combines with J gene TRBJ2-5; 11 positions agree with TRBD2. Trimming cost V 5 bases and J 5 bases; bases outside gene matches: 10. The CDR3 totals 15 residues. Germline assignment: CDR1 DFQATT and CDR2 SNEGSKA (reference sequence).

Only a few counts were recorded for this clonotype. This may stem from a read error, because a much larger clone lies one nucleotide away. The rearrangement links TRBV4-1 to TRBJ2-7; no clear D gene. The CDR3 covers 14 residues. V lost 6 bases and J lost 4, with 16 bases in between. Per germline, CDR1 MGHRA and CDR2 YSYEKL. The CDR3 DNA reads TGCGCCAGCAGTCCCAGGTCGGATTTTTACGAGCAGTACTTC. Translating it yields CASSPRSDFYEQYF.

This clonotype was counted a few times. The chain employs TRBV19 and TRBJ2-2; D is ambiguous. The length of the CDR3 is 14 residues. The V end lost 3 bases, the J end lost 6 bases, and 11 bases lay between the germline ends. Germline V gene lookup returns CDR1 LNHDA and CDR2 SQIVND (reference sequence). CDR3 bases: TGTGCCAGTAGTATCAGGATGGAAGCCGGGGAGCTGTTTTTT. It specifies CASSIRMEAGELFF.

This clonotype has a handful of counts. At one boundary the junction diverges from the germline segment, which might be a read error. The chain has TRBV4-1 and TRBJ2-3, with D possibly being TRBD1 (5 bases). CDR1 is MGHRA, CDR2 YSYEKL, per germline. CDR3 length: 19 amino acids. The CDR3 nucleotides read TGCGCCAGCCGCCAAGCTGTGGGGCCCATAAGACGGAAAGGGGATGCGCAGTATTTT. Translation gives CASRQAVGPIRRKGDAQYF.

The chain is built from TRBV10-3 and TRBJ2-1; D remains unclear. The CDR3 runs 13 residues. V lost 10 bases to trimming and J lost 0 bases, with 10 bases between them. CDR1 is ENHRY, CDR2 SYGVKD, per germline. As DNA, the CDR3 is TGTGCCACCCTCGGCGGCTCCTACAATGAGCAGTTCTTC. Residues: CATLGGSYNEQFF.

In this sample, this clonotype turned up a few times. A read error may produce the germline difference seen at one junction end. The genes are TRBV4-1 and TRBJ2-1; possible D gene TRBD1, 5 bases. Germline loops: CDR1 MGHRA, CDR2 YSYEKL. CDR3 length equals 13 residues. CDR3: CASSLGDYSEQFF. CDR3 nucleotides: TGCGCCAGCAGCCTAGGGGATTACAGTGAGCAGTTCTTC.

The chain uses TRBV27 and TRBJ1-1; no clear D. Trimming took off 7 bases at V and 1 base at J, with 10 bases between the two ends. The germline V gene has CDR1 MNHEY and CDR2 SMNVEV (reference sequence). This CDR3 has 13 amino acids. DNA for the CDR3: TGTGCCAGCAAGGTTACGGGGAACACTGAAGCTTTCTTT. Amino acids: CASKVTGNTEAFF.